The clone carrying this TCR beta chain was observed a single time. Deletions cut 4 bases from V and 4 bases from J, with 17 bases between. Germline V gene data show CDR1 as SGHKS and CDR2 as YYEKEE (reference sequence). The CDR3 runs 15 residues. The source of the sample is a study of patients and donors after allogeneic stem cell transplantation. MiXCR, applied by TCRdb to the RT-PCR reads, yields one record per CDR3 protein. The sample carries 900,000 to 1,000,000 distinct CDR3 sequences, roughly 18% recorded once. The chain carries TRBV5-5 and TRBJ1-1; D might be TRBD1 (6 bases). The clonotype was recovered from a human donor who was either an allogeneic HSCT recipient or a stem cell or donor lymphocyte infusion donor (not recorded which). It is not recorded whose cells these are; they may come from a transplant donor. The specimen sequenced was blood, either unsorted or a sorted T cell fraction (not recorded which). This chain's CDR3 is CASSPKQGGGTEAFF. The CDR3 bases are TGTGCCAGCAGCCCGAAACAGGGTGGAGGCACTGAAGCTTTCTTT.